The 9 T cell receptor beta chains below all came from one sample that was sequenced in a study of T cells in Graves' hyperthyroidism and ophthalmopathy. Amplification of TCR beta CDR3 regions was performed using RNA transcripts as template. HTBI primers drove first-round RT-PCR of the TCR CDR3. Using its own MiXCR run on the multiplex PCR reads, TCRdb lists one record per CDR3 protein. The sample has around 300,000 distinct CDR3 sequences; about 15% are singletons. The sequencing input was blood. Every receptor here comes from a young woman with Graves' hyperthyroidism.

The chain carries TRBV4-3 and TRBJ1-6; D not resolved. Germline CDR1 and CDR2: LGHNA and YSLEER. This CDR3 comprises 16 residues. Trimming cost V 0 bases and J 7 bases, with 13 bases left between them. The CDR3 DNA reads TGCGCCAGCAGCCAAGAATGGTTAACGGAGAATTCACCCCTCCACTTT. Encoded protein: CASSQEWLTENSPLHF.

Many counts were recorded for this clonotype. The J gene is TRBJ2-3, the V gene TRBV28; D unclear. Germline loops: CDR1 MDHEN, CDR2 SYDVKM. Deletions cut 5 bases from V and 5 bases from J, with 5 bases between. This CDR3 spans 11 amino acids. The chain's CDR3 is CASSERDTQYF. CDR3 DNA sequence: TGTGCCAGCAGTGAGAGAGATACGCAGTATTTT.

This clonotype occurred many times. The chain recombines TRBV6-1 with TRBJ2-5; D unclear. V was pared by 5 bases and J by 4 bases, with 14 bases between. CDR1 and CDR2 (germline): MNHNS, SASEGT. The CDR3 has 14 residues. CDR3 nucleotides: TGTGCCAGCAGTCCAGGTTCCCGGCGAGAGACCCAGTACTTC. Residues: CASSPGSRRETQYF.

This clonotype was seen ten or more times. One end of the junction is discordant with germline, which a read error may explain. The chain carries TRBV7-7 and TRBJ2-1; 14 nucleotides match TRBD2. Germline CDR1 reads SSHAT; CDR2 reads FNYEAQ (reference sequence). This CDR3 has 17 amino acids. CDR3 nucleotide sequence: TGTGCTAGCAGCTTAGTCCCCGGGACTAGCGGGAGCAATGAGCAGTTCTTC. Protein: CASSLVPGTSGSNEQFF.

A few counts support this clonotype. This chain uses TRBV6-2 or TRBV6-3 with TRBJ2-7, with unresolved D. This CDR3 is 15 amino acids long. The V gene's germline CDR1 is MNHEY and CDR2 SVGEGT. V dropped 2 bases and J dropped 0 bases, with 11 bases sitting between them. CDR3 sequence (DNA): TGTGCCAGCAGTTACGATGGACCCAGCTCCTACGAGCAGTACTTC. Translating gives CASSYDGPSSYEQYF.

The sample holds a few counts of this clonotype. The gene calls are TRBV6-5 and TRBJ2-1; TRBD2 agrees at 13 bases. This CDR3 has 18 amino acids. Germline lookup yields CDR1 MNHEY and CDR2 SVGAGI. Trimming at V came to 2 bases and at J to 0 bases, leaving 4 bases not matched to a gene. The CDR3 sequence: CASSYPTSGGGSYNEQFF. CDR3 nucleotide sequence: TGTGCCAGCAGTTACCCAACTAGCGGGGGGGGCTCCTACAATGAGCAGTTCTTC.

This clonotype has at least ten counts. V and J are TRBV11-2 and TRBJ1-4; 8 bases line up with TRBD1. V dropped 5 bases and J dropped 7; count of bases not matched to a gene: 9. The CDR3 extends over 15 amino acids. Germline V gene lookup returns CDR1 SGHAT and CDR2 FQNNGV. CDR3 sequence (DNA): TGTGCCAGCAGCCCCGGACAGGGACGTCTTGAAAAACTGTTTTTT. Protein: CASSPGQGRLEKLFF.

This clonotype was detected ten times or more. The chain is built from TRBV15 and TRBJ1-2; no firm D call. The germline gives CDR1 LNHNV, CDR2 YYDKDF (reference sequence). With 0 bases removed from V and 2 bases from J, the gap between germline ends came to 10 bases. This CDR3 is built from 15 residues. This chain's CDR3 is CATSREWADNYGYTF. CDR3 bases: TGTGCCACCAGCAGAGAATGGGCAGACAACTATGGCTACACCTTC.

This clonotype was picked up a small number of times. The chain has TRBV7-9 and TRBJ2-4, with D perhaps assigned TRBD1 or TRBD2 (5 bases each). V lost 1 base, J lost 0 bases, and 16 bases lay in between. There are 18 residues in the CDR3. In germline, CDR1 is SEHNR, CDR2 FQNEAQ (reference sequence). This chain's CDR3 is CASSLGVFGALAKNIQYF. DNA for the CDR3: TGTGCCAGCAGCTTAGGTGTTTTCGGGGCCCTAGCCAAAAACATTCAGTACTTC.